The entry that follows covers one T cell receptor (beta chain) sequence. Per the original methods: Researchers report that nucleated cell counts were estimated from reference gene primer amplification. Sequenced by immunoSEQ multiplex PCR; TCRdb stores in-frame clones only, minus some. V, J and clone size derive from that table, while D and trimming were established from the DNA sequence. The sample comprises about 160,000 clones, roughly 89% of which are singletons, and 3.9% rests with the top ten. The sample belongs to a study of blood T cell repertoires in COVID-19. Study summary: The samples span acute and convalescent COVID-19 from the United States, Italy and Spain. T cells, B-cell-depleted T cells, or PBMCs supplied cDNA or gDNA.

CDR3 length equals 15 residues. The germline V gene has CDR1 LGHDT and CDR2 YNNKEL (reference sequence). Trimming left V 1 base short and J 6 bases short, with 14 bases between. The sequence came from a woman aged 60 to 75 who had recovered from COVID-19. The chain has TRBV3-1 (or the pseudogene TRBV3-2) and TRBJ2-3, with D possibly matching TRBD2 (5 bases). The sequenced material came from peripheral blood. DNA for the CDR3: TGTGCCAGCAGCCAAGGCCGGAGGTGGGTTGATACGCAGTATTTT. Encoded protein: CASSQGRRWVDTQYF.